The clone carrying this T cell receptor (beta chain) has just one count. V was trimmed by 7 bases and J by 7 bases, leaving 13 bases between them. There are 12 residues in the CDR3. Germline V gene lookup returns CDR1 MNHEY and CDR2 SVGAGI. The data were taken from a study of blood T cell repertoires in COVID-19. Some clones are missing from TCRdb's copy, which holds only in-frame ones; the method was immunoSEQ multiplex PCR. Among 250,000 to 350,000 clones, approximately 86% were seen once, and the ten largest hold around 13%. The sequenced sample consisted of peripheral blood. The chain uses TRBV6-5 and TRBJ1-1; no reliable D call. The sequence derives from a woman between 70 and 85 years old with COVID-19, enrolled during active disease. CDR3 DNA: TGTGCCAGCATACGGGCGGGTAATGAAGCTTTCTTT. It yields the protein CASIRAGNEAFF.